This paragraph covers one T cell receptor (beta chain) sequence. These data come from a study of T-cell reconstitution after alpha-beta-depleted transplantation in children. Germline loops: CDR1 SGHTA, CDR2 FQGNSA. The CDR3 loop spans 12 amino acids. V was trimmed by 5 bases and J by 5 bases, leaving 9 bases between them. Unique molecular identifiers featured in how the TCRbeta library was prepared. TCRdb re-analysed the PCR reads in MiXCR, keeping a single row per CDR3 protein. The repertoire holds around 410,000 distinct CDR3 sequences, with around 9.9% as singletons. The sequencing used PBMCs from the stem cell graft donor, collected from the stem cell graft. This TCR was recovered from a human donor who donated a stem cell graft to a child with acute myeloid leukemia. This sequence joins TRBV7-2 and TRBJ2-5; D gene ambiguous. The CDR3 region is CASSHERETQYF. CDR3 bases: TGTGCCAGCAGCCACGAGCGTGAGACCCAGTACTTC.